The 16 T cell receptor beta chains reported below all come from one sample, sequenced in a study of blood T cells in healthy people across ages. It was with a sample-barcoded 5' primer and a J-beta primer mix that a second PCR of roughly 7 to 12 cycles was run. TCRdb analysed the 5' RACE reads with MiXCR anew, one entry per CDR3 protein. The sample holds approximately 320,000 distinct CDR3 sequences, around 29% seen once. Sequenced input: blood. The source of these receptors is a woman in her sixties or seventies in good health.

The CDR3 nucleotides read TGCAGCGTTGCGCACGGTGCCTACAATGAGCAGTTCTTC. Encoded protein: CSVAHGAYNEQFF. The chain couples TRBV29-1 to TRBJ2-1; D is uncertain. This CDR3 comprises 13 residues. Germline V lookup: CDR1 SQVTM, CDR2 ANQGSEA. V was clipped by 4 bases and J by 2 bases, with 9 bases between them.

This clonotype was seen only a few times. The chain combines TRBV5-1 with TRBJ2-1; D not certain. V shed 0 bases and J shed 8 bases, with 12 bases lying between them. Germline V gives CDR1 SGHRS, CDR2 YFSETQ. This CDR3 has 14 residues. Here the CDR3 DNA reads TGCGCCAGCAGCTTGGAAGGAGTATTCTATGAGCAGTTCTTC. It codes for CASSLEGVFYEQFF.

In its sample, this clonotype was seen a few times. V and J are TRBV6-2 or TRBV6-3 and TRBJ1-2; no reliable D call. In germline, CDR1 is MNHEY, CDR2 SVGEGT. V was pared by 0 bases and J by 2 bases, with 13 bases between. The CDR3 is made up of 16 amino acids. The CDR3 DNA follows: TGTGCCAGCAGTTACTCGGCAAGGGCAGGCAACTATGGCTACACCTTC. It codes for CASSYSARAGNYGYTF.

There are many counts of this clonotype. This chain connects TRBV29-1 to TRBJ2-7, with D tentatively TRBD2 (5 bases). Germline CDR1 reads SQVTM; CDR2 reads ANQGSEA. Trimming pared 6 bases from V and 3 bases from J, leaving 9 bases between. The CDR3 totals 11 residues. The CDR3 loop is CSVTILYEQYF. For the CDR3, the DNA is TGCAGCGTGACTATCCTCTACGAGCAGTACTTC.

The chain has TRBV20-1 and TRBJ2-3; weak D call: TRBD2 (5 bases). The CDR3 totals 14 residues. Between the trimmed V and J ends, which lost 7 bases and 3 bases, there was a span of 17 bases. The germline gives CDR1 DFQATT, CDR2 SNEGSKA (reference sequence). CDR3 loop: CSVIAAGVTDTQYF. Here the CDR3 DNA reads TGCAGTGTGATAGCTGCGGGCGTTACAGATACGCAGTATTTT.

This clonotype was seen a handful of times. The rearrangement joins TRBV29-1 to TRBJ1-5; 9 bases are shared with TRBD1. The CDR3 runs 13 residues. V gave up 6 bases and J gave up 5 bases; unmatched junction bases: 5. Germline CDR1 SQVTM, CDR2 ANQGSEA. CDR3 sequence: CSVGTGKYQPQHF. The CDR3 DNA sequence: TGCAGCGTCGGGACAGGGAAGTATCAGCCCCAGCATTTT.

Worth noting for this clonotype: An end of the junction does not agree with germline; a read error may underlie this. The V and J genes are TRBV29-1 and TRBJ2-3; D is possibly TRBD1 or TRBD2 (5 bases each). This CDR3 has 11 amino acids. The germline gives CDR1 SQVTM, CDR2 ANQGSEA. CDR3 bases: TGCAGCGTTGAATTGGGGGACCCTAGGTGTTTT. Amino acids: CSVELGDPRCF.

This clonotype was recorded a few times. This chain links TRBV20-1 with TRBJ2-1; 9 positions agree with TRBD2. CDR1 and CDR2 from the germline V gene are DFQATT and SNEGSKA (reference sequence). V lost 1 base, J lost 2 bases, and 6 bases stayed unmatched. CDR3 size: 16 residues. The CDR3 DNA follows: TGCAGTGCTAGAGTGGCTAGCGGGAAAGCCTACAATGAGCAGTTCTTC. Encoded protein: CSARVASGKAYNEQFF.

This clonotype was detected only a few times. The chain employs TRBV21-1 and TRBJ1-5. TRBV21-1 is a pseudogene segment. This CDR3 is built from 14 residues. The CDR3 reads CASSVNGEDQPQHF. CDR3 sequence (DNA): TGTGCCAGCAGCGTTAACGGGGAGGATCAGCCCCAGCATTTT.

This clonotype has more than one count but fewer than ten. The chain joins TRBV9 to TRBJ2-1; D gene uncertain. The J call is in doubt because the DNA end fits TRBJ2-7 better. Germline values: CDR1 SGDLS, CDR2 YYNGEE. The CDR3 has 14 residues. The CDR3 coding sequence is TGTGCCAGCAGCGTAGTCGGCGGCTCCTACGAGCAGTACTTC. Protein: CASSVVGGSYEQYF.

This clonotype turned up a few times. CDR3 protein: CASSDKNSNQPQHF. The CDR3 DNA is TGTGCCAGCTCGGACAAAAATAGCAATCAGCCCCAGCATTTT. The rearrangement uses TRBV19 and TRBJ1-5; D may be TRBD1 (5 bases). The CDR3 has 14 residues. The V end lost 9 bases, the J end lost 0 bases, and 12 bases lay between the germline ends. Germline CDR1 and CDR2: LNHDA and SQIVND (reference sequence).

The CDR3 DNA sequence: TGTGCCAGCAGGGGGACACTAGCCGGTCGGTGGGATGAGCAGTTCTTC. Amino acid sequence: CASRGTLAGRWDEQFF. The genes are TRBV2 and TRBJ2-1; either TRBD1 or TRBD2 may supply D (6 bases each). The V end was cut by 6 bases, the J end by 8 bases, with 23 bases between. The CDR3 totals 16 residues. Germline V gives CDR1 SNHLY, CDR2 FYNNEI.

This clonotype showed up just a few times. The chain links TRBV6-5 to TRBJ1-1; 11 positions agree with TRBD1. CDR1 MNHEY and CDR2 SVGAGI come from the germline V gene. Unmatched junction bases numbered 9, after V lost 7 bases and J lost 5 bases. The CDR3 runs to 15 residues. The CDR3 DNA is TGTGCCAGCACCTCTCCCGGGACAGGGGGTACTGAAGCTTTCTTT. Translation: CASTSPGTGGTEAFF.

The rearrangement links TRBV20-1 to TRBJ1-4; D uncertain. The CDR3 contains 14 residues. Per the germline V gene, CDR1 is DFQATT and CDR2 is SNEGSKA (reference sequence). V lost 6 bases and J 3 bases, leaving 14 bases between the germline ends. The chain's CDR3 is CSAAREVANEKLFF. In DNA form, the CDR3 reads TGCAGTGCGGCAAGGGAGGTGGCTAATGAAAAACTGTTTTTT.

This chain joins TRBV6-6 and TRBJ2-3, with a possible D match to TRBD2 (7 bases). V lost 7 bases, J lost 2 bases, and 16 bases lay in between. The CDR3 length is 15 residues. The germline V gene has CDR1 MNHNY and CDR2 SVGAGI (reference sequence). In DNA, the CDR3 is TGTGCCAGCACCGAAGGGGGGAGGGCCACAGATACGCAGTATTTT. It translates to CASTEGGRATDTQYF.

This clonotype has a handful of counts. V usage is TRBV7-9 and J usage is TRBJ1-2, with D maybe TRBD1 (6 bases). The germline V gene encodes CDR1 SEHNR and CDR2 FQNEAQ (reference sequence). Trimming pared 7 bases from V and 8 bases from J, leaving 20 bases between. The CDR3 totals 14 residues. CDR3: CASTFTSQGSGYTF. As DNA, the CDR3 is TGTGCCAGCACCTTTACATCACAGGGTTCCGGCTACACCTTC. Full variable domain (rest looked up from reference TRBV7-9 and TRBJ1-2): DTGVSQNPRHKITKRGQNVTFRCDPISEHNRLYWYRQTLGQGPEFLTYFQNEAQLEKSRLLSDRFSAERPKGSFSTLEIQRTEQGDSAMYLCASTFTSQGSGYTFGSGTRLTVV.